The table lists the clone carrying this T cell receptor (beta chain) with a few counts. This sample is part of a study of T cells in Graves' hyperthyroidism and ophthalmopathy. Using RNA transcripts as the source, TCR beta CDR3 regions were amplified. A set of HTBI primers served as the primers for a first-round RT-PCR of the TCR CDR3. Via MiXCR, TCRdb re-called the multiplex PCR reads, giving one row per CDR3 protein. The profile covers roughly 380,000 distinct CDR3 sequences, with approximately 15% appearing a single time and approximately 5.3% taken by the ten largest. With 4 bases removed from V and 0 bases from J, the gap between germline ends came to 11 bases. The CDR3 covers 16 residues. Germline values: CDR1 SGHDT, CDR2 YYEEEE.

The clonotype was recovered from a woman aged 18-30 years with Graves' hyperthyroidism. This chain joins TRBV5-6 and TRBJ2-6; D is possibly TRBD1 (6 bases). The sequenced material came from blood. CDR3 residues: CASSRQTGSGANVLTF. In DNA, the CDR3 is TGTGCCAGCAGCCGACAGACAGGCTCTGGGGCCAACGTCCTGACTTTC.